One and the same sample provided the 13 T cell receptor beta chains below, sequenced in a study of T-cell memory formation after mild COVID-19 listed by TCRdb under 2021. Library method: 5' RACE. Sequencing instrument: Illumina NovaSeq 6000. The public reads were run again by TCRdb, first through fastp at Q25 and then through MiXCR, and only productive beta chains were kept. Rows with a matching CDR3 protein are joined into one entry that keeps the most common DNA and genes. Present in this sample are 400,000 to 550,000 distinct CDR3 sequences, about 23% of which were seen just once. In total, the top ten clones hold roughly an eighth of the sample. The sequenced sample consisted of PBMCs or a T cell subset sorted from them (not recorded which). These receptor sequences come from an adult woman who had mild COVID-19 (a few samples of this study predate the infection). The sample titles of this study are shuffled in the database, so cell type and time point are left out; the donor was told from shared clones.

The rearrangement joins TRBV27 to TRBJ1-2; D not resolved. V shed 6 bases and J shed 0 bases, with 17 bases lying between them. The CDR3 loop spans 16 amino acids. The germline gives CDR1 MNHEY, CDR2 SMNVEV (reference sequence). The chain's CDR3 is CASSYFDGSANYGYTF. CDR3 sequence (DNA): TGTGCCAGCAGCTACTTCGACGGCTCTGCTAACTATGGCTACACCTTC.

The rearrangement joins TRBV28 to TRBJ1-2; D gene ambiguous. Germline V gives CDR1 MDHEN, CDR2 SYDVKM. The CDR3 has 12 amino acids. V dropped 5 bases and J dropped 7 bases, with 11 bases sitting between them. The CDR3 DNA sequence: TGTGCCAGCAGTGGCTCCTCGGCTGGCTACACCTTC. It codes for CASSGSSAGYTF.

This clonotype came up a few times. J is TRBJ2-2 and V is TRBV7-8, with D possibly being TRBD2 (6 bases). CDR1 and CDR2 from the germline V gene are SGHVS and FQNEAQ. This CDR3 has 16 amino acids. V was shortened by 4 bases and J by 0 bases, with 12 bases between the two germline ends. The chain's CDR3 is CASSSRLVTNTGELFF. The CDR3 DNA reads TGTGCCAGCAGCTCCCGACTAGTTACGAACACCGGGGAGCTGTTTTTT.

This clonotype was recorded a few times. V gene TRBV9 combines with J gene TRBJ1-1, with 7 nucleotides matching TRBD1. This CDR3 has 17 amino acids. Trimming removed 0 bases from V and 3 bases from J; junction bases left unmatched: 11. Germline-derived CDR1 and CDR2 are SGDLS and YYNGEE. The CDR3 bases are TGTGCCAGCAGCGTAGGACAGGGCTACCCCTATGACACTGAAGCTTTCTTT. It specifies CASSVGQGYPYDTEAFF.

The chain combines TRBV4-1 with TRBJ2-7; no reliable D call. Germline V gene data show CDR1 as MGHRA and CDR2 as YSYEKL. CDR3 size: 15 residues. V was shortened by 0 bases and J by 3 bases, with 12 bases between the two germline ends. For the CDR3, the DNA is TGCGCCAGCAGCCAAGATTTGGGTCGTGGCTACGAGCAGTACTTC. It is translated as CASSQDLGRGYEQYF.

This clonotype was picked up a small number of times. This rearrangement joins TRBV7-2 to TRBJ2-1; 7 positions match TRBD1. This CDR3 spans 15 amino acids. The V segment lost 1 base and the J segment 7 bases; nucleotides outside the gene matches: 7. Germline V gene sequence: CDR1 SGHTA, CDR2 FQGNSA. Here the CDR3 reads CASSLGGQVANEQFF. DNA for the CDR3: TGTGCCAGCAGCTTAGGCGGACAGGTAGCGAATGAGCAGTTCTTC.

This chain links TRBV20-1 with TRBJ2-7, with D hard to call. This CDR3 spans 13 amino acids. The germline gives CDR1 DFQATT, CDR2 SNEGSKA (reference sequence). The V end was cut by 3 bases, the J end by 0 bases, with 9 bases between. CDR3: CSARDAISYEQYF. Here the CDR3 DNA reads TGCAGTGCTAGGGACGCCATCTCCTACGAGCAGTACTTC.

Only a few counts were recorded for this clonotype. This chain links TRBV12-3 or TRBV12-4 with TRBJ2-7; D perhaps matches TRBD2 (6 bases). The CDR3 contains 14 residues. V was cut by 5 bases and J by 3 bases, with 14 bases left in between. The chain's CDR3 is CASSQPGLLYEQYF. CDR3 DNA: TGTGCCAGCAGTCAGCCGGGACTCCTCTACGAGCAGTACTTC.

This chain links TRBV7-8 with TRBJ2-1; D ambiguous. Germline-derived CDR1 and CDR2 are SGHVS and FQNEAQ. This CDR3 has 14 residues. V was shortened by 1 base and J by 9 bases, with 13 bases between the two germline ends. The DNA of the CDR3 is TGTGCCAGCAGCTTAGATGTGAAGTTGCTTGAGCAGTTCTTC. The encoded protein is CASSLDVKLLEQFF.

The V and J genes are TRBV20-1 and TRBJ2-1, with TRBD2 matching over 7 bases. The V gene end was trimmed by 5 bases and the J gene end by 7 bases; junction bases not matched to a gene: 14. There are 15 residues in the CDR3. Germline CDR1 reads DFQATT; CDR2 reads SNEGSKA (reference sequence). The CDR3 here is CSAERGRGIRNEQFF. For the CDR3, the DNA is TGCAGTGCTGAACGCGGGAGAGGTATTAGGAATGAGCAGTTCTTC.

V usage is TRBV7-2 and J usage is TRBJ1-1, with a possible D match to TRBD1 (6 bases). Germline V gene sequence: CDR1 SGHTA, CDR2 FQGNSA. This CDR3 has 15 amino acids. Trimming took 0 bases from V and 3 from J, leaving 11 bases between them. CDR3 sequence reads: CASSLAQPGDTEAFF. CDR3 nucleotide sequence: TGTGCCAGCAGCTTAGCGCAACCAGGGGACACTGAAGCTTTCTTT.

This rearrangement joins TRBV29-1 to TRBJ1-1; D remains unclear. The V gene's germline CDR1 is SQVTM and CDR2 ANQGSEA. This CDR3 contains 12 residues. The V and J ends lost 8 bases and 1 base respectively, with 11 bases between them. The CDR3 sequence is CSLKGGNTEAFF. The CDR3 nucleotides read TGCAGCCTCAAAGGCGGGAACACTGAAGCTTTCTTT. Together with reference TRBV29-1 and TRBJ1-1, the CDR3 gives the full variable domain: SAVISQKPSRDICQRGTSLTIQCQVDSQVTMMFWYRQQPGQSLTLIATANQGSEATYESGFVIDKFPISRPNLTFSTLTVSNMSPEDSSIYLCSLKGGNTEAFFGQGTRLTVV.

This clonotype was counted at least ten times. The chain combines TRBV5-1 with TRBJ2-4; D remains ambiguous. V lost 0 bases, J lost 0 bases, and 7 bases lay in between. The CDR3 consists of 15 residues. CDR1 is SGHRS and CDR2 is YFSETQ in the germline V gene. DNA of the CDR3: TGCGCCAGCAGCTTGGATTCAGGAGCCAAAAACATTCAGTACTTC. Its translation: CASSLDSGAKNIQYF.